The 32 T cell receptor beta chains presented below share a single source sample, sequenced in a study of T cells in narcolepsy. Clones were read by immunoSEQ multiplex PCR, and TCRdb kept only the in-frame ones, dropping some. The data contain tens of thousands of clones, approximately 78% of them singletons. Sequencing was performed on CD45RA- memory CD4+ T cells from PBMCs. The receptors were gathered from a human donor with narcolepsy.

The chain uses TRBV30 and TRBJ1-2, with 9 positions matching TRBD1. The CDR3 runs to 17 residues. V was clipped by 4 bases and J by 0 bases; unmatched bases: 12. Germline lookup yields CDR1 GTSNPN and CDR2 SVGIG (reference sequence). This CDR3 reads CAWTDPGTGPPNYGYTF. CDR3 coding DNA: TGTGCCTGGACCGACCCTGGGACAGGGCCTCCTAACTATGGCTACACCTTC.

The rearrangement joins TRBV29-1 to TRBJ1-1; 11 bases match TRBD1. The germline V gene encodes CDR1 SQVTM and CDR2 ANQGSEA. Losses at the gene ends were 6 bases for V and 3 bases for J; bases not matched to a gene: 6. This CDR3 has 14 amino acids. The CDR3 here is CSVSKGQGDTEAFF. The CDR3 DNA follows: TGCAGCGTCTCAAAGGGACAGGGGGACACTGAAGCTTTCTTT.

J is TRBJ2-1 and V is TRBV7-2, with TRBD2 matching over 11 bases. V gave up 1 base and J gave up 9 bases; unmatched junction bases: 5. Germline CDR1 is SGHTA and CDR2 is FQGNSA. The CDR3 runs to 15 residues. The CDR3 region has the DNA TGTGCCAGCAGCTTAGTAGCGGGAGGGATTAGTGAGCAGTTCTTC. It is translated as CASSLVAGGISEQFF.

This chain joins TRBV4-1 and TRBJ2-2; 10 bases are a match to TRBD1. Trimming at V came to 3 bases and at J to 3 bases, leaving 4 bases not matched to a gene. CDR3 length: 16 residues. Germline V gene sequence: CDR1 MGHRA, CDR2 YSYEKL. The CDR3 DNA follows: TGCGCCAGCAGCCACCCCGGACAGGGGGACACCGGGGAGCTGTTTTTT. As protein: CASSHPGQGDTGELFF.

V is TRBV9 and J is TRBJ2-6; no clear D gene. Germline V gene data show CDR1 as SGDLS and CDR2 as YYNGEE. The CDR3 loop spans 15 amino acids. With 4 bases removed from V and 4 bases from J, the gap between germline ends came to 12 bases. The CDR3 is CASSPGSLGANVLTF. CDR3 DNA: TGTGCCAGCAGCCCCGGGTCGCTCGGGGCCAACGTCCTGACTTTC.

This clone was found a few times. This sequence joins TRBV6-1 and TRBJ1-1, with 9 bases fitting TRBD1. The junction had 6 bases not matched to a gene; V was cut back by 6 bases and J by 1 base. The CDR3 extends over 15 amino acids. Germline-derived CDR1 and CDR2 are MNHNS and SASEGT. The CDR3 nucleotides are TGTGCCAGCAGAAGGACAGGGGACGGGAACACTGAAGCTTTCTTT. It specifies CASRRTGDGNTEAFF.

The gene calls are TRBV19 and TRBJ1-2; no firm D call. V dropped 7 bases and J dropped 2 bases, with 20 bases sitting between them. This CDR3 is built from 16 residues. Germline V gives CDR1 LNHDA, CDR2 SQIVND (reference sequence). CDR3 in amino acids: CASTTAPWAGNYGYTF. In DNA form, the CDR3 reads TGTGCCAGTACCACCGCCCCTTGGGCGGGAAACTATGGCTACACCTTC.

The rearrangement uses TRBV19 and TRBJ2-7; 7 positions match TRBD2. The V gene end was trimmed by 7 bases and the J gene end by 3 bases; junction bases not matched to a gene: 12. In germline, CDR1 is LNHDA, CDR2 SQIVND (reference sequence). The CDR3 is 15 amino acids. This CDR3 is CASTGREAGDYEQYF. DNA for the CDR3: TGTGCCAGTACTGGTAGGGAGGCGGGGGACTACGAGCAGTACTTC.

The rearrangement joins TRBV11-3 to TRBJ2-1, with a weak D call TRBD2 (5 bases). This CDR3 has 12 residues. V was trimmed by 5 bases and J by 7 bases, leaving 9 bases between them. Germline V gives CDR1 SGHNT, CDR2 YENEEA. The CDR3 DNA sequence: TGTGCCAGCAGCCCGACGGGGAATGAGCAGTTCTTC. It encodes CASSPTGNEQFF.

The sample holds one count of this clone. The chain joins TRBV7-3 to TRBJ1-6, with a weak D call TRBD1 (5 bases). V was clipped by 5 bases and J by 6 bases, with 11 bases between them. The length of the CDR3 is 14 residues. CDR1 and CDR2 (germline): SGHTA, FQGTGA. This chain's CDR3 is CASSAGGANSPLHF. The CDR3 nucleotides are TGTGCCAGCAGCGCCGGGGGTGCTAATTCACCCCTCCACTTT.

CDR3 region: CASSDRLGSYEQYF. The CDR3 nucleotides are TGTGCCAGCAGTGACCGATTGGGATCCTACGAGCAGTACTTC. V usage is TRBV2 and J usage is TRBJ2-7; D gene uncertain. This CDR3 has 14 residues. V lost 3 bases and J lost 1, with 10 bases in between. CDR1 and CDR2 (germline): SNHLY, FYNNEI. Full variable domain (rest looked up from reference TRBV2 and TRBJ2-7): EPEVTQTPSHQVTQMGQEVILRCVPISNHLYFYWYRQILGQKVEFLVSFYNNEISEKSEIFDDQFSVERPDGSNFTLKIRSTKLEDSAMYFCASSDRLGSYEQYFGPGTRLTVT.

By its share, this clone is medium-sized. The rearrangement links TRBV18 to TRBJ2-7; a weak D match, TRBD2 (6 bases). This CDR3 has 12 residues. The V and J ends lost 8 bases and 3 bases respectively, with 11 bases between them. From germline, CDR1 is KGHSH and CDR2 LQKENI. In DNA, the CDR3 is TGTGCCAGCGCGGGACTGTTCTACGAGCAGTACTTC. As protein: CASAGLFYEQYF.

J is TRBJ1-2 and V is TRBV2; TRBD1 matches at 8 bases. Germline V gene sequence: CDR1 SNHLY, CDR2 FYNNEI. With V trimmed by 6 bases and J by 2 bases, 2 bases remained unmatched. CDR3 length equals 13 residues. The CDR3 loop reads CASRRQGNYGYTF. The CDR3 DNA sequence: TGTGCCAGCAGGAGACAGGGGAACTATGGCTACACCTTC.

The chain combines TRBV2 with TRBJ2-7; 10 bases agree with TRBD1. With V trimmed by 8 bases and J by 3 bases, 7 bases remained unmatched. CDR3 size: 14 residues. Germline V gene lookup returns CDR1 SNHLY and CDR2 FYNNEI. The CDR3 DNA is TGTGCCAGCCACGGGACAGGGGCCCTCTACGAGCAGTACTTC. Amino acid sequence: CASHGTGALYEQYF.

The rearrangement links TRBV6-9 to TRBJ2-4; D possibly corresponds to TRBD1 (8 bases). The germline V and J ends were trimmed by 5 bases and 5 bases, with 19 bases remaining between them. This CDR3 has 16 residues. Germline CDR1 MNHGY, CDR2 SVAAGI. The CDR3 sequence is CASSGRDRRVQNIQYF. The CDR3 DNA follows: TGTGCCAGCAGTGGGAGGGACAGGAGGGTCCAAAACATTCAGTACTTC.

J is TRBJ2-5 and V is TRBV7-6; 13 bases align to TRBD2. The V and J ends lost 1 base and 9 bases, in that order; junction bases with no gene match: 11. This CDR3 region has 17 residues. From germline, CDR1 is SGHVS and CDR2 FNYEAQ. CDR3 nucleotides: TGTGCCAGCAGCTTAGGAATCTTTGGACTAGCGGGAGAAGCCCAGTACTTC. It encodes CASSLGIFGLAGEAQYF.

This rearrangement joins TRBV10-1 to TRBJ2-1; 10 positions match TRBD2. The V gene's germline CDR1 is WNHNN and CDR2 SYGVQD (reference sequence). V shed 8 bases, J shed 4 bases, and the junction held 11 bases outside the gene matches. This CDR3 is 16 amino acids long. The CDR3 protein is CASGGLAEGGYNEQFF. CDR3 in DNA: TGCGCCAGCGGAGGACTAGCGGAGGGTGGATACAATGAGCAGTTCTTC.

The chain has TRBV4-1 and TRBJ2-1; 10 nucleotides agree with TRBD2. The junction had 9 bases not matched to a gene; V was cut back by 0 bases and J by 7 bases. Germline V gives CDR1 MGHRA, CDR2 YSYEKL. This CDR3 has 17 amino acids. The CDR3 DNA follows: TGCGCCAGCAGCCAAGATAGGCGAGCGGGGGGGTTGAATGAGCAGTTCTTC. Encoded protein: CASSQDRRAGGLNEQFF.

The chain combines TRBV9 with TRBJ2-2, with TRBD2 as a possible D gene (6 bases). The V end was cut by 2 bases, the J end by 5 bases, with 7 bases between. Germline V gene sequence: CDR1 SGDLS, CDR2 YYNGEE. The CDR3 consists of 13 residues. The CDR3 nucleotides are TGTGCCAGCAGCGTCGGGACTACCGGGGAGCTGTTTTTT. It encodes CASSVGTTGELFF.

The chain employs TRBV2 and TRBJ1-2, with D possibly matching TRBD1 (6 bases). From germline, CDR1 is SNHLY and CDR2 FYNNEI. This CDR3 has 16 amino acids. Between the trimmed V and J ends, which lost 4 bases and 4 bases, there was a span of 19 bases. CDR3 nucleotides: TGTGCCAGCAGTGTATCGCAGGGGCGGGATGCCTATGGCTACACCTTC. Residues: CASSVSQGRDAYGYTF. The full variable domain, its missing parts supplied by reference TRBV2 and TRBJ1-2, is EPEVTQTPSHQVTQMGQEVILRCVPISNHLYFYWYRQILGQKVEFLVSFYNNEISEKSEIFDDQFSVERPDGSNFTLKIRSTKLEDSAMYFCASSVSQGRDAYGYTFGSGTRLTVV.

The chain carries TRBV5-6 and TRBJ1-1, with D unresolved. Deletions cut 3 bases from V and 2 bases from J, with 17 bases between. The CDR3 has 16 amino acids. Germline V gene data show CDR1 as SGHDT and CDR2 as YYEEEE. CDR3 bases: TGTGCCAGCAGCTCGAACACCGGGAAAAGAAACACTGAAGCTTTCTTT. This sequence encodes CASSSNTGKRNTEAFF.

The chain joins TRBV19 to TRBJ1-5; D is possibly TRBD1 (6 bases). V lost 3 bases and J lost 2, with 11 bases in between. Germline V gene lookup returns CDR1 LNHDA and CDR2 SQIVND (reference sequence). This CDR3 spans 15 amino acids. The CDR3 coding sequence is TGTGCCAGTAGTATGATGAGGACAGGCAATCAGCCCCAGCATTTT. It codes for CASSMMRTGNQPQHF.

J is TRBJ1-2 and V is TRBV5-4; 10 bases are a match to TRBD1. The CDR3 spans 15 residues. The V gene's germline CDR1 is SGHNT and CDR2 YYREEE (reference sequence). V was clipped by 5 bases and J by 0 bases; unmatched bases: 4. CDR3 protein: CASSRQGASNYGYTF. The CDR3 coding sequence is TGTGCCAGCAGTAGACAGGGGGCGTCTAACTATGGCTACACCTTC.

This sequence joins TRBV2 and TRBJ1-5; weak D call: TRBD1 (5 bases). The V gene's germline CDR1 is SNHLY and CDR2 FYNNEI. V was trimmed by 0 bases and J by 8 bases, leaving 14 bases between them. The CDR3 has 15 amino acids. The CDR3 DNA follows: TGTGCCAGCAGTGAAGCGCTTAGGACACCCGAGCCCCAGCATTTT. It is translated as CASSEALRTPEPQHF.

This clone is medium-sized within its sample. This rearrangement joins TRBV19 to TRBJ1-5; no definite D call. CDR1 and CDR2 from the germline V gene are LNHDA and SQIVND (reference sequence). With 3 bases removed from V and 1 base from J, the gap between germline ends came to 7 bases. CDR3 length: 14 residues. This CDR3 reads CASSMSYSNQPQHF. The DNA of the CDR3 is TGTGCCAGTAGTATGAGTTACAGCAATCAGCCCCAGCATTTT.

The chain carries TRBV5-6 and TRBJ2-1; TRBD2 matches at 8 bases. V shed 4 bases and J 8 bases; nucleotides not matched to a gene: 11. The germline V gene has CDR1 SGHDT and CDR2 YYEEEE. CDR3 length: 15 residues. The CDR3 DNA reads TGTGCCAGCAGCGACACCGGGACTAGGACTTATGAGCAGTTCTTC. Translation gives CASSDTGTRTYEQFF. Full variable domain (remainder filled in from reference TRBV5-6 and TRBJ2-1): DAGVTQSPTHLIKTRGQQVTLRCSPKSGHDTVSWYQQALGQGPQFIFQYYEEEERQRGNFPDRFSGHQFPNYSSELNVNALLLGDSALYLCASSDTGTRTYEQFFGPGTRLTVL.

The rearrangement uses TRBV27 and TRBJ1-5; D is ambiguous. CDR1 and CDR2 (germline): MNHEY, SMNVEV (reference sequence). CDR3 size: 15 residues. Trimming took off 4 bases at V and 2 bases at J, with 12 bases between the two ends. CDR3 nucleotides: TGTGCCAGCAGTTCCCCGGCCTGGGGCAATCAGCCCCAGCATTTT. This codes for CASSSPAWGNQPQHF.

The rearrangement links TRBV4-1 to TRBJ1-1; 10 bases are shared with TRBD1. This CDR3 spans 17 amino acids. Germline trimming cut 2 bases from V and 4 bases from J; bases unmatched to any gene: 10. Germline V gives CDR1 MGHRA, CDR2 YSYEKL. In DNA, the CDR3 is TGCGCCAGCAGCCAACCTAACGACAGGGGGCCGAGCACTGAAGCTTTCTTT. This gives the protein CASSQPNDRGPSTEAFF.

This clone was observed a handful of times. The rearrangement uses TRBV13 and TRBJ2-7; the match to TRBD1 covers 9 bases. V was clipped by 0 bases and J by 7 bases; unmatched bases: 19. Per germline, CDR1 PRHDT and CDR2 FYEKMQ (reference sequence). This CDR3 spans 19 amino acids. The CDR3 DNA reads as TGTGCCAGCAGCTTAGGCAGGGGTTTATTTGGGGACAGGGTCGGAGAGCAGTACTTC. Translated, it gives CASSLGRGLFGDRVGEQYF.

This clone was picked up a small number of times. The same CDR3 also results from other DNA sequences found in this sample. The chain carries TRBV6-6 and TRBJ1-2; the D gene is possibly TRBD1 (5 bases). CDR3 length: 12 amino acids. The germline CDR1 and CDR2 sequences are MNHNY and SVGAGI (reference sequence). V was pared by 5 bases and J by 7 bases, with 11 bases between. The CDR3: CASSPSGSGYTF. CDR3 sequence (DNA): TGTGCCAGCAGTCCCTCAGGGAGTGGCTACACCTTC.

Regarding this clone: Germline and junction disagree at one end, which may indicate a read error. The chain carries TRBV18 and TRBJ2-1; the match to TRBD2 covers 8 bases. This CDR3 is built from 16 residues. Per germline, CDR1 KGHSH and CDR2 LQKENI. CDR3 loop: CASSPRTSRSTNEQFF. CDR3 bases: TGTGCCAGCTCCCCACGGACTAGCCGCTCTACGAATGAGCAGTTCTTC.

This chain links TRBV2 with TRBJ2-3, with D possibly being TRBD1 or TRBD2 (5 bases each). V was pared by 8 bases and J by 4 bases, with 13 bases between. Germline V gene data show CDR1 as SNHLY and CDR2 as FYNNEI. This CDR3 has 13 residues. CDR3 protein: CASVLGVADTQYF. DNA of the CDR3: TGTGCCAGCGTACTGGGGGTCGCAGATACGCAGTATTTT.